Listed below are T cell receptor beta chains from one sample, sequenced in a study of shared clonotypes between healthy human individuals. The table came from immunoSEQ multiplex PCR; TCRdb's copy has only in-frame clones and leaves some out. The table includes over a million clones, roughly 98.5% detected once. The specimen sequenced was naive CD4+ T cells sorted from blood. These receptors originate from a man aged 25-45 years in good health. CDR3s include the opening cysteine and the closing phenylalanine or tryptophan. The order of the fields is clone size, V gene, D gene, J gene, CDR3 protein, CDR3 DNA. The D gene is left open where the match is weak. Clone size is shown for a subset of rows, as once, few, many or a class of expanded clone.

clone_size: NA; v_call: TRBV5-4; d_call: NA; j_call: TRBJ2-5; cdr3_aa: CASSPGGGQETQYF; cdr3_nt: TGTGCCAGCAGCCCCGGTGGGGGCCAAGAGACCCAGTACTTC
clone_size: once; v_call: TRBV7-3; d_call: TRBD1; j_call: TRBJ2-2; cdr3_aa: CASSRTGSNTGELFF; cdr3_nt: TGTGCCAGCAGCCGGACAGGATCGAACACCGGGGAGCTGTTTTTT
clone_size: NA; v_call: TRBV25-1; d_call: TRBD1; j_call: TRBJ2-3; cdr3_aa: CASSAWDRGSTDTQYF; cdr3_nt: TGTGCCAGCAGTGCATGGGACAGGGGGAGCACAGATACGCAGTATTTT
clone_size: NA; v_call: TRBV5-1; d_call: NA; j_call: TRBJ2-7; cdr3_aa: CASSLGRQFSYEQYF; cdr3_nt: TGCGCCAGCAGCTTAGGCCGACAGTTTAGCTACGAGCAGTACTTC
clone_size: NA; v_call: TRBV18; d_call: TRBD1; j_call: TRBJ1-4; cdr3_aa: CASSPPGQGTEKLFF; cdr3_nt: TGTGCCAGCTCACCACCGGGACAGGGTACGGAAAAACTGTTTTTT
clone_size: NA; v_call: TRBV10-3; d_call: NA; j_call: TRBJ2-5; cdr3_aa: CAISDPTVQETQYF; cdr3_nt: TGTGCCATCAGTGACCCGACAGTACAAGAGACCCAGTACTTC
clone_size: NA; v_call: TRBV5-6; d_call: TRBD2; j_call: TRBJ2-1; cdr3_aa: CASSLGGRSHEQFF; cdr3_nt: TGTGCCAGCAGCTTGGGCGGGAGAAGCCATGAGCAGTTCTTC
clone_size: NA; v_call: TRBV6-4; d_call: NA; j_call: TRBJ1-4; cdr3_aa: CASSDWLGSGNEKLFF; cdr3_nt: TGTGCCAGCAGTGACTGGCTGGGGAGTGGGAATGAAAAACTGTTTTTT
clone_size: NA; v_call: TRBV28; d_call: NA; j_call: TRBJ1-2; cdr3_aa: CASTSGVDSGVYGYTF; cdr3_nt: TGTGCCAGCACCTCGGGGGTTGATTCCGGTGTCTATGGCTACACCTTC
clone_size: NA; v_call: TRBV5-3; d_call: NA; j_call: TRBJ2-1; cdr3_aa: CARSLVFTLSYNEQFF; cdr3_nt: TGTGCCAGAAGCTTGGTTTTCACTCTCTCCTACAATGAGCAGTTCTTC
clone_size: NA; v_call: TRBV6-6; d_call: NA; j_call: TRBJ2-7; cdr3_aa: CASSYTYREKIYEQYF; cdr3_nt: TGTGCCAGCAGTTACACCTATAGGGAGAAAATCTACGAGCAGTACTTC
clone_size: NA; v_call: TRBV5-4; d_call: NA; j_call: TRBJ2-7; cdr3_aa: CASSSLVSDEQYF; cdr3_nt: TGTGCCAGCAGTTCACTAGTTTCGGACGAGCAGTACTTC
clone_size: NA; v_call: TRBV11-2; d_call: TRBD1; j_call: TRBJ1-4; cdr3_aa: CASSLVTGGFEKLFF; cdr3_nt: TGTGCCAGCAGTTTAGTGACAGGGGGTTTTGAAAAACTGTTTTTT
clone_size: NA; v_call: TRBV2; d_call: TRBD1; j_call: TRBJ2-7; cdr3_aa: CASIPGTGTYEQYF; cdr3_nt: TGTGCCAGCATCCCAGGGACAGGGACGTACGAGCAGTACTTC
clone_size: NA; v_call: TRBV11-2; d_call: NA; j_call: TRBJ1-1; cdr3_aa: CASRGGDTEAFF; cdr3_nt: TGTGCCAGCAGAGGAGGTGACACTGAAGCTTTCTTT
clone_size: once; v_call: TRBV10-1; d_call: TRBD2; j_call: TRBJ2-1; cdr3_aa: CASSGHPDLAVSSYNEQFF; cdr3_nt: TGCGCCAGCAGTGGCCATCCCGATCTAGCGGTCAGCTCCTACAATGAGCAGTTCTTC
clone_size: NA; v_call: TRBV28; d_call: TRBD2; j_call: TRBJ2-7; cdr3_aa: CASLSSSDSRGVYEQYF; cdr3_nt: TGTGCCAGCCTATCCTCCTCTGACAGTCGGGGGGTGTACGAGCAGTACTTC
clone_size: NA; v_call: TRBV7-9; d_call: TRBD1; j_call: TRBJ1-5; cdr3_aa: CASSQQRPGQGDQPQHF; cdr3_nt: TGTGCCAGCAGCCAACAAAGGCCGGGACAGGGGGATCAGCCCCAGCATTTT
clone_size: NA; v_call: TRBV28; d_call: NA; j_call: TRBJ1-2; cdr3_aa: CASSRASGGYTF; cdr3_nt: TGTGCCAGCAGCCGCGCCTCAGGAGGCTACACCTTC
clone_size: NA; v_call: TRBV5-1; d_call: TRBD1; j_call: TRBJ1-2; cdr3_aa: CASSLDRGNYGYTF; cdr3_nt: TGCGCCAGCAGCTTGGACAGGGGAAACTATGGCTACACCTTC
clone_size: NA; v_call: TRBV11-3; d_call: TRBD2; j_call: TRBJ2-7; cdr3_aa: CASSEGLGLEQYF; cdr3_nt: TGTGCCAGCAGCGAAGGACTAGGACTCGAGCAGTACTTC
clone_size: NA; v_call: TRBV28; d_call: NA; j_call: TRBJ2-3; cdr3_aa: CASSSWTTLTDTQYF; cdr3_nt: TGTGCCAGCAGCTCGTGGACCACACTCACAGATACGCAGTATTTT
clone_size: once; v_call: TRBV27; d_call: TRBD2; j_call: TRBJ2-1; cdr3_aa: CASSLSSSGRRREQFF; cdr3_nt: TGTGCCAGCAGTTTATCCTCTAGCGGGAGGAGGAGGGAGCAGTTCTTC
clone_size: once; v_call: TRBV11-2; d_call: TRBD1; j_call: TRBJ2-7; cdr3_aa: CASSPLTGIYEQYF; cdr3_nt: TGTGCCAGCAGCCCATTGACAGGGATCTACGAGCAGTACTTC
clone_size: NA; v_call: TRBV15; d_call: NA; j_call: TRBJ2-7; cdr3_aa: CATSRVRGTYEQYF; cdr3_nt: TGTGCCACCAGCAGAGTTCGCGGAACCTACGAGCAGTACTTC
clone_size: NA; v_call: TRBV27; d_call: NA; j_call: TRBJ1-2; cdr3_aa: CASRKMIGGDSGYTF; cdr3_nt: TGTGCCAGCAGGAAGATGATAGGGGGGGATTCGGGCTACACCTTC
clone_size: NA; v_call: TRBV11-2; d_call: NA; j_call: TRBJ2-1; cdr3_aa: CASSLDGGPYNEQFF; cdr3_nt: TGTGCCAGCAGCCTTGATGGGGGGCCCTACAATGAGCAGTTCTTC
clone_size: NA; v_call: TRBV6-1; d_call: NA; j_call: TRBJ1-2; cdr3_aa: CASSRTSYGYTF; cdr3_nt: TGTGCCAGCAGTCGTACTTCCTATGGCTACACCTTC
clone_size: NA; v_call: TRBV7-2; d_call: NA; j_call: TRBJ2-7; cdr3_aa: CASSLARQYEQYF; cdr3_nt: TGTGCCAGCAGCTTAGCGCGCCAGTACGAGCAGTACTTC
clone_size: NA; v_call: TRBV30; d_call: TRBD1; j_call: TRBJ2-7; cdr3_aa: CACGTGVYYEQYF; cdr3_nt: TGTGCCTGTGGGACAGGGGTTTACTACGAGCAGTACTTC
clone_size: NA; v_call: TRBV5-4; d_call: NA; j_call: TRBJ1-1; cdr3_aa: CASNSKGPSTEAFF; cdr3_nt: TGTGCCAGCAATTCAAAGGGCCCCAGCACTGAAGCTTTCTTT
clone_size: NA; v_call: TRBV7-7; d_call: TRBD1; j_call: TRBJ2-1; cdr3_aa: CASSSGAGGYNEQFF; cdr3_nt: TGTGCTAGCAGTTCAGGGGCAGGGGGCTACAATGAGCAGTTCTTC
clone_size: NA; v_call: TRBV9; d_call: NA; j_call: TRBJ2-5; cdr3_aa: CASSVEGSPQETQYF; cdr3_nt: TGTGCCAGCAGCGTAGAGGGCAGTCCCCAAGAGACCCAGTACTTC
clone_size: once; v_call: TRBV9; d_call: NA; j_call: TRBJ2-1; cdr3_aa: CASSVEQGTWDEQFF; cdr3_nt: TGTGCCAGCAGCGTAGAGCAGGGGACTTGGGATGAGCAGTTCTTC
clone_size: NA; v_call: TRBV7-9; d_call: NA; j_call: TRBJ1-1; cdr3_aa: CASSLDWVNTEAFF; cdr3_nt: TGTGCCAGCAGCTTAGATTGGGTGAACACTGAAGCTTTCTTT
clone_size: NA; v_call: TRBV5-4; d_call: NA; j_call: TRBJ2-7; cdr3_aa: CASSPGNGGSYEQYF; cdr3_nt: TGTGCCAGCAGCCCTGGGAACGGCGGCTCCTACGAGCAGTACTTC